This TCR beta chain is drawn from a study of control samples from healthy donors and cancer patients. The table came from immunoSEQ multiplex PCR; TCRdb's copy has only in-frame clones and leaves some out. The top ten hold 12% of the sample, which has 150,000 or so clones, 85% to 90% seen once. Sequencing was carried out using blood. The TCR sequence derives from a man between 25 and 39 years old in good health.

The CDR3 loop is CASSYAGEGYEQYF. CDR3 nucleotide sequence: TGTGCCAGCAGTTATGCGGGTGAAGGCTACGAGCAGTACTTC. This chain links TRBV6-6 with TRBJ2-7; D possibly corresponds to TRBD2 (5 bases). The germline CDR1 and CDR2 sequences are MNHNY and SVGAGI (reference sequence). Trimming stripped 3 bases from V and 3 bases from J, with 12 bases between. There are 14 residues in the CDR3.